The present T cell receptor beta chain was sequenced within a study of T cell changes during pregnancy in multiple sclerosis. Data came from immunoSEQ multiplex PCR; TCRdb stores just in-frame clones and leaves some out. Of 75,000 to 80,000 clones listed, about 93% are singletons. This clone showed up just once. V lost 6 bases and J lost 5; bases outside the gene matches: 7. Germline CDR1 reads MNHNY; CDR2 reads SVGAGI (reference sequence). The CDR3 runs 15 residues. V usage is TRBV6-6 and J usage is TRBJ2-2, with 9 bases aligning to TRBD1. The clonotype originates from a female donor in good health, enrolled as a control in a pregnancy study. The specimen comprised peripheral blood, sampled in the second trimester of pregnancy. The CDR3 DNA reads TGTGCCAGCAGAAGGACAGGGGACACAACCGGGGAGCTGTTTTTT. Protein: CASRRTGDTTGELFF.